The 2 T cell receptor beta chains below were found in one sample sequenced in a study of memory CD8 T cells in hepatitis C reinfection. Clones were sequenced by immunoSEQ multiplex PCR, and TCRdb holds only the in-frame ones, with some missing. The sample holds some 46,000 clones, roughly 87% seen once. The time point was: late/post reinfection, 12 to 24 weeks after detection. Sorted cells were sequenced directly ex vivo without any in vitro expansion. The sequenced sample consisted of naive CD8+ T cells sorted from blood. Receptors originate from a man younger than 35 with hepatitis C virus infection.

The gene calls are TRBV4-3 and TRBJ2-5, with D perhaps matching TRBD1 (5 bases). The germline V gene encodes CDR1 LGHNA and CDR2 YSLEER. V gave up 2 bases and J gave up 5 bases, with 12 bases separating them. The length of the CDR3 is 14 residues. CDR3 sequence (DNA): TGCGCCAGCAGCCAAAGTGCAGGGCTGGAGACCCAGTACTTC. It specifies CASSQSAGLETQYF.

This clone has more than one count but fewer than ten. The rearrangement uses TRBV30 and TRBJ2-2; D call uncertain. V dropped 4 bases and J dropped 4 bases, with 7 bases sitting between them. The CDR3 loop spans 12 amino acids. Germline CDR1 is GTSNPN and CDR2 is SVGIG (reference sequence). The CDR3 DNA reads TGTGCCTGGAACCCAGGCACCGGGGAGCTGTTTTTT. Translation gives CAWNPGTGELFF.